Sequencing of this T cell receptor (beta chain) was carried out in a study of OX40 agonist ivuxolimab in advanced cancers. Study-level information: An agonistic anti-OX40 (CD134) antibody, ivuxolimab, was used to treat the patients. Patients assigned to dose escalation were diagnosed with hepatocellular carcinoma, melanoma, renal cell or head and neck cancer.

Details on this clone: No antigen is known for it. Germline and junction disagree at one end, which may indicate a read error.

Whole-study findings and limits: Among the nonresponders, some also had low normalized T-cell clonal expansion.

Looked up from germline, CDR1 is SQVTM and CDR2 is ANQGSEA. The CDR3 totals 16 residues. The method was immunoSEQ multiplex PCR; TCRdb's version includes in-frame clones alone and lacks a portion of them. This table holds fewer than 16,000 clones, roughly 65% found once. The sampling schedule covered blood at baseline, cycle 4 day 1, and cycle 7 day 1. The chain links TRBV29-1 to TRBJ2-3; TRBD2 aligns across 7 bases. Sequencing was performed on CD4+ or CD8+ T cells sorted from blood, taken in a trial of the OX40 agonist ivuxolimab. This sequence originates from an adult with an advanced solid tumor such as melanoma, head and neck, liver or kidney cancer. The CDR3 bases are TGCAGCGTTGAAAGCTTGGAGGGACTACCCACAGATACGCAGTCTTTT. Residues: CSVESLEGLPTDTQSF.